The source of this T cell receptor (beta chain) is a study of blood T cell repertoires in COVID-19. For the study at large: Samples taken during acute and convalescent COVID-19 were collected in the United States, Italy and Spain. The cDNA or gDNA used as material had been derived from T cells, B-cell-depleted T cells, or PBMCs.

Per the original methods: Researchers report that nucleated cell counts were estimated from reference gene primer amplification. Some clones are missing from TCRdb's copy, which holds only in-frame ones; the method was immunoSEQ multiplex PCR. The V and J calls and clone size come from that table; D and trimming were worked out from the DNA. The sample consists of over 120,000 clones, 70% to 85% of them appearing once. V was clipped by 4 bases and J by 7 bases; unmatched bases: 11. CDR3 length: 15 residues. Germline-derived CDR1 and CDR2 are MNHNY and SVGAGI (reference sequence). Specimen: peripheral blood. This receptor was obtained from a man aged 60 to 75 with active or convalescent COVID-19. This sequence joins TRBV6-6 and TRBJ1-2, with TRBD1 identical over 8 bases. CDR3 region: CASSSPGGRDGGYTF. DNA for the CDR3: TGTGCCAGCAGTTCACCAGGGGGCAGGGACGGTGGCTACACCTTC.